This is a list of T cell receptor beta chains from one sample in a study of blood T cells in healthy people across ages. TCRdb re-analysed the 5' RACE reads in MiXCR, keeping a single row per CDR3 protein. The data contain approximately 1.5 million distinct CDR3 sequences, about 35% of them singletons. Sequenced sample: blood. The receptors shown here come from a woman in her twenties or thirties in good health. Each CDR3 is given with its conserved first and last residue. Each record gives: CDR3 DNA, CDR3 protein, D gene, clone size, V gene, J gene. D genes are given only for firm matches. Some rows mark clone size as missing; the rest say once, few, many or name a class of expanded clone.

TGTGCCAGCAGCTTAGATAAGCCCCAAAGTGGTGGGGCAGGAACCCAGTACTTC	CASSLDKPQSGGAGTQYF	NA	NA	TRBV7-6	TRBJ2-5
TGTGCCAGCACTCCCCTTTGGGGGACAGACCAAGAGACCCAGTACTTC	CASTPLWGTDQETQYF	TRBD1	NA	TRBV2	TRBJ2-5
TGTGCCAGCAGCTTAGTAGAGGGGGTGGGCACTGAAGCTTTCTTT	CASSLVEGVGTEAFF	NA	few	TRBV11-2	TRBJ1-1
TGTGCCAGCTCACCGTCAAGCGGTAACACAGATACGCAGTATTTT	CASSPSSGNTDTQYF	NA	few	TRBV18	TRBJ2-3
TGCAGTGCTAGTGGGGGGAGGGACAGGGAAGTTTTTGGCTACACCTTC	CSASGGRDREVFGYTF	TRBD1	NA	TRBV20-1	TRBJ1-2
TGTGCCAGCAGTTTGGGGGCAGGGGGCACGGAGACCCAGTACTTC	CASSLGAGGTETQYF	TRBD1	many	TRBV28	TRBJ2-5
TGTGCCAGCAGCCCGGGGACGGCCAGGGCCGAGCAGTACTTC	CASSPGTARAEQYF	NA	few	TRBV7-2	TRBJ2-7
TGCAGCGTTGTCCCCTTTGCGAACACTGAAGCTTTCTTT	CSVVPFANTEAFF	NA	NA	TRBV29-1	TRBJ1-1
TGTGCCAGCAGTCCCGGACAGGGGACATATCAGCCCCAGCATTTT	CASSPGQGTYQPQHF	TRBD1	NA	TRBV6-1	TRBJ1-5
TGTGCCAGCAACAGGGGCATGTACAATGAGCAGTTCTTC	CASNRGMYNEQFF	TRBD1	NA	TRBV2	TRBJ2-1
TGTGCCAGCAGCACCCGACTAGCGGGGGGTCAATTGGGTTACAATGAGCAGTTCTTC	CASSTRLAGGQLGYNEQFF	TRBD2	NA	TRBV7-8	TRBJ2-1
TGTGCCAGCAGCCAGGGACTAGCTCATGGGACCCAGTACTTC	CASSQGLAHGTQYF	TRBD2	once	TRBV7-7	TRBJ2-5
TGTGCCAGCAGCCGAGGGGGTAGGAATAGCAATCAGCCCCAGCATTTT	CASSRGGRNSNQPQHF	NA	NA	TRBV7-6	TRBJ1-5
TGTGCCAGCAGCCAAGAAATGGGCAGGGATAATCAGCCCCAGCATTTT	CASSQEMGRDNQPQHF	NA	few	TRBV14	TRBJ1-5
TGTGCCAGCAGTTACCAGGGCCCTGGAAACACCATATATTTT	CASSYQGPGNTIYF	NA	once	TRBV6-2/TRBV6-3	TRBJ1-3
TGCAGTGCTAGTAGACAGACCTACAATGAGCAGTTCTTC	CSASRQTYNEQFF	NA	NA	TRBV20-1	TRBJ2-1